This T cell receptor beta chain was observed in a study of CXCR3-negative and CXCR3-positive naive CD8 T cells. On this clonotype itself: Its antigen is as yet unknown.

Study-wide points: Researchers report that CXCR3-positive naive cells carry more hydrophobic TRB CDR3s than CXCR3-negative naive cells.

The authors prepared UMI-labeled TRB cDNA libraries by 5' RACE. TCRdb reprocessed the 5' RACE reads, with one entry per CDR3 protein and no DNA. The sample totals some 130,000 distinct CDR3 sequences; its top ten clones hold 0.29%. The CDR3 totals 15 residues. In germline, CDR1 is SSHAT, CDR2 FNYEAQ (reference sequence). Sequenced sample: naive CXCR3- CD8+ T cells from blood. The subset is: CD45RO-CCR7+CD27+CD95- naive CD8+ T cells lacking CXCR3 (TNR3-). This clonotype originated in a human donor in good health. Some clones in this sample may be carry-over from other donors' samples. This chain joins TRBV7-7 and TRBJ2-5; TCRdb outputs TRBD2, but without DNA this stays unchecked. CDR3 residues: CASSLSLADQETQYF.